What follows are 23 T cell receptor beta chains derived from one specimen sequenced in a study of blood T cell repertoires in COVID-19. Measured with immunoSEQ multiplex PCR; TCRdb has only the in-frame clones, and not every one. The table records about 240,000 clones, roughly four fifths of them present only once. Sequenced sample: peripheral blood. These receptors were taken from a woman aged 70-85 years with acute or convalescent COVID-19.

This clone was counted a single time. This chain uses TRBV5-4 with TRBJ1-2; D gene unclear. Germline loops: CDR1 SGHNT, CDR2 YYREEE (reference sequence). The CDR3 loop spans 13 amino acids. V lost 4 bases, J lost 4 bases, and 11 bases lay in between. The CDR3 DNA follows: TGTGCCAGCAGCCCTGACGGAGGCTATGGCTACACCTTC. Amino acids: CASSPDGGYGYTF.

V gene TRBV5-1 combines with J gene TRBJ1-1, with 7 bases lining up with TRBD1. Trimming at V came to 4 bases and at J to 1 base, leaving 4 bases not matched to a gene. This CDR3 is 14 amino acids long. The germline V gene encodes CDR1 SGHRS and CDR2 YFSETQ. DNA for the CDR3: TGCGCCAGCAGCCCGGGACAGACGAACACTGAAGCTTTCTTT. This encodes CASSPGQTNTEAFF.

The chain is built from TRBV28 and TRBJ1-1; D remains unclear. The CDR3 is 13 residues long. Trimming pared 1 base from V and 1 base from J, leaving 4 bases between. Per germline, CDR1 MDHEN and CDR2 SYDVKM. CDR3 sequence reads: CASSLYKNTEAFF. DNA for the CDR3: TGTGCCAGCAGTTTATACAAGAACACTGAAGCTTTCTTT.

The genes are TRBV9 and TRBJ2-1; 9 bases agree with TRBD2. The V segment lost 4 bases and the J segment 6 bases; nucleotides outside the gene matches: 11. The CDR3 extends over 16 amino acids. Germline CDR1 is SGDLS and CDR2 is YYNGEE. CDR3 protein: CASSPLVGGGGNEQFF. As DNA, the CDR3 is TGTGCCAGCAGCCCCCTGGTTGGCGGGGGGGGCAATGAGCAGTTCTTC. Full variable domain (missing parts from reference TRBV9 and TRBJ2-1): DSGVTQTPKHLITATGQRVTLRCSPRSGDLSVYWYQQSLDQGLQFLIQYYNGEERAKGNILERFSAQQFPDLHSELNLSSLELGDSALYFCASSPLVGGGGNEQFFGPGTRLTVL.

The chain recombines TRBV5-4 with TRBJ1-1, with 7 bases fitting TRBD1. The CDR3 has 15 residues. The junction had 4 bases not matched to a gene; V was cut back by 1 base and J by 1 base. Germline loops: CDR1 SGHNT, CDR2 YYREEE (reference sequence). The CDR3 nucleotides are TGTGCCAGCAGCTTGTCGAGACAGGGGAACACTGAAGCTTTCTTT. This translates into CASSLSRQGNTEAFF.

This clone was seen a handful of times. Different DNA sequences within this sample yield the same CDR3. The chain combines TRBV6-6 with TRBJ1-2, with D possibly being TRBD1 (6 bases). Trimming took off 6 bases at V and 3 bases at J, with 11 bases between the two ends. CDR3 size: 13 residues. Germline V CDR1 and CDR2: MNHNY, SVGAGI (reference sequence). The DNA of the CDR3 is TGTGCCAGCAGCTCCACAGGGTACTATGGCTACACCTTC. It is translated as CASSSTGYYGYTF.

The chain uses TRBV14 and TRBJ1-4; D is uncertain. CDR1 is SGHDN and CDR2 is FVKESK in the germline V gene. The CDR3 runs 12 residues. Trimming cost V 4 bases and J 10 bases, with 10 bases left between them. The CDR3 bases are TGTGCCAGCAGCCCCTCGCGCTCAAAACTGTTTTTT. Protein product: CASSPSRSKLFF.

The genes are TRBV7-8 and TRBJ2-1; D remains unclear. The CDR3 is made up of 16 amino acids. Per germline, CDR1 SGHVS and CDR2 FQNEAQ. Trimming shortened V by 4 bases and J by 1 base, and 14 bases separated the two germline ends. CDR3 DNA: TGTGCCAGCAGCTCTGAGCGTGCGGTTTCCTACAATGAGCAGTTCTTC. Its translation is CASSSERAVSYNEQFF. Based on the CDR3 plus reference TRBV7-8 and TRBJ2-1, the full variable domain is GAGVSQSPRYKVAKRGQDVALRCDPISGHVSLFWYQQALGQGPEFLTYFQNEAQLDKSGLPSDRFFAERPEGSVSTLKIQRTQQEDSAVYLCASSSERAVSYNEQFFGPGTRLTVL.

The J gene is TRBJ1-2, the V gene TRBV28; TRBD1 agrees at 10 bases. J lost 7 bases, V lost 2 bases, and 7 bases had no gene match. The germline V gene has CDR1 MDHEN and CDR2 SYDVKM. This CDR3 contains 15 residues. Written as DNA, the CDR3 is TGTGCCAGCAGTTTAGGGGGACAGGGGAAAGGTGGCTACACCTTC. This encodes CASSLGGQGKGGYTF.

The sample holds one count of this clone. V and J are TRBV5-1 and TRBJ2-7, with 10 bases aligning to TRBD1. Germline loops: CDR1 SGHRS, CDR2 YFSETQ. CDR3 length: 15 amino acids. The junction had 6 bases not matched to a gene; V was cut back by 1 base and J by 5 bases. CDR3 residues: CASSLQGQGINEQYF. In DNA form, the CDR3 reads TGCGCCAGCAGCTTGCAGGGACAGGGGATCAACGAGCAGTACTTC.

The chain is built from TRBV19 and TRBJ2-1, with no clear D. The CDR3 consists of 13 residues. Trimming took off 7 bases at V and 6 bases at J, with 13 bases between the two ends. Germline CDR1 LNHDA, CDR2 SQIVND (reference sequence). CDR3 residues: CASIPRSSNEQFF. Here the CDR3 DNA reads TGTGCCAGTATCCCCAGATCCAGCAATGAGCAGTTCTTC.

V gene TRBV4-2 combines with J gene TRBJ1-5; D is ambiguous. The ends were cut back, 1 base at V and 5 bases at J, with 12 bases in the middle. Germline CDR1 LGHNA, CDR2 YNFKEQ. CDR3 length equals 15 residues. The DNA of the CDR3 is TGTGCCAGCAGCCAAGGGAACCAAGAGGATCAGCCCCAGCATTTT. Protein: CASSQGNQEDQPQHF.

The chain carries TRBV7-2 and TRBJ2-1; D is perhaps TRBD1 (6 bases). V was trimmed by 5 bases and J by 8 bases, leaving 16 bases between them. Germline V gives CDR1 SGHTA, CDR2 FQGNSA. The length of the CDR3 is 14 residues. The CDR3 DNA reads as TGTGCCAGCAGCCTTATGCCGGACAGCTATGAGCAGTTCTTC. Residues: CASSLMPDSYEQFF. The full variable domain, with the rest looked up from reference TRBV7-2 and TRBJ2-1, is GAGVSQSPSNKVTEKGKDVELRCDPISGHTALYWYRQSLGQGLEFLIYFQGNSAPDKSGLPSDRFSAERTGGSVSTLTIQRTQQEDSAVYLCASSLMPDSYEQFFGPGTRLTVL.

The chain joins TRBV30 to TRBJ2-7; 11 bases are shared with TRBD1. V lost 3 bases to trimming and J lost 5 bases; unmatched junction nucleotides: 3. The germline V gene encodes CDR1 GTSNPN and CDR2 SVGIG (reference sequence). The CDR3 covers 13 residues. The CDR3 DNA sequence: TGTGCCTGGAGGGACAGGGGGCGAAACGAGCAGTACTTC. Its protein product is CAWRDRGRNEQYF.

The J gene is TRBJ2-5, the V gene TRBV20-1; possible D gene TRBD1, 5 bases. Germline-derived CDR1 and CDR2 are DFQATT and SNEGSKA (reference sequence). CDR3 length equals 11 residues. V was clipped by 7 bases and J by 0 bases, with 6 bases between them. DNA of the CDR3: TGCAGTGGGACAAACCAAGAGACCCAGTACTTC. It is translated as CSGTNQETQYF.

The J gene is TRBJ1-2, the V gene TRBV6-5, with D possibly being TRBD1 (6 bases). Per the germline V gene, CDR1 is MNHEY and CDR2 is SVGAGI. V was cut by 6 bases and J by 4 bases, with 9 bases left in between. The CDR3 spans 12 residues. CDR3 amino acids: CASRTGLYGYTF. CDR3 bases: TGTGCCAGCAGGACAGGACTCTATGGCTACACCTTC.

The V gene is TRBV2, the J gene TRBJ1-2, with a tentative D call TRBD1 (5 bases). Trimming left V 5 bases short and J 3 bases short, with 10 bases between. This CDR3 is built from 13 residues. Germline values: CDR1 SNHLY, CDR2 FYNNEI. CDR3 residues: CASSYGRDYGYTF. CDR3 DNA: TGTGCCAGCAGTTACGGCAGGGACTATGGCTACACCTTC.

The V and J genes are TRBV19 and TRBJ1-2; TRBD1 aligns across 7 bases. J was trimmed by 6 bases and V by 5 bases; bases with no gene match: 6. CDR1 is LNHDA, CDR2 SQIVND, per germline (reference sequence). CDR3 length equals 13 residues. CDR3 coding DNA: TGTGCCAGTAGTCGACAGGGTGGGGATGGCTACACCTTC. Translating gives CASSRQGGDGYTF.

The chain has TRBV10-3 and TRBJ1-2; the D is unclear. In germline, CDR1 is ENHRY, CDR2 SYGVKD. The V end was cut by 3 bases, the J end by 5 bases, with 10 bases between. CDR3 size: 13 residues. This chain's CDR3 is CAISETDNYGYTF. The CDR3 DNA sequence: TGTGCCATCAGTGAAACAGATAATTATGGCTACACCTTC.

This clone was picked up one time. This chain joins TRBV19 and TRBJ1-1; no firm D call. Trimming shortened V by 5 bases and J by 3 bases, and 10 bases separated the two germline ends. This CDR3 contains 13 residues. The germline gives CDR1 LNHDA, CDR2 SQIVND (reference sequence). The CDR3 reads CASSHILDTEAFF. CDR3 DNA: TGTGCCAGTAGTCACATTCTGGACACTGAAGCTTTCTTT.

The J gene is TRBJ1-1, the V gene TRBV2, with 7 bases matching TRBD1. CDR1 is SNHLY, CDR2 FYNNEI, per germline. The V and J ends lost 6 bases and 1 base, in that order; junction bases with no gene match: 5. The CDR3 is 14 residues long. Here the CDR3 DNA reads TGTGCCAGCAGCCGGGACAGTTCGAACACTGAAGCTTTCTTT. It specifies CASSRDSSNTEAFF.

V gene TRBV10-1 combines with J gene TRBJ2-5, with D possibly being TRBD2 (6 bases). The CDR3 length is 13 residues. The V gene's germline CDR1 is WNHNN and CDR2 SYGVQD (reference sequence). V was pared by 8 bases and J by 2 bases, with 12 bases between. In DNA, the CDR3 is TGCGCCAGCGCGAGCGGAGGGCAAGAGACCCAGTACTTC. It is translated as CASASGGQETQYF.

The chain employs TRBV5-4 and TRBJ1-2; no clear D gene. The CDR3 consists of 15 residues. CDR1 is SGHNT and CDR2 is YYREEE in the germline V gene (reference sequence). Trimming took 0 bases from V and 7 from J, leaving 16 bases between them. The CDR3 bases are TGTGCCAGCAGCTTGGATGGCGGACTGGGCGGTGGCTACACCTTC. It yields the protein CASSLDGGLGGGYTF.